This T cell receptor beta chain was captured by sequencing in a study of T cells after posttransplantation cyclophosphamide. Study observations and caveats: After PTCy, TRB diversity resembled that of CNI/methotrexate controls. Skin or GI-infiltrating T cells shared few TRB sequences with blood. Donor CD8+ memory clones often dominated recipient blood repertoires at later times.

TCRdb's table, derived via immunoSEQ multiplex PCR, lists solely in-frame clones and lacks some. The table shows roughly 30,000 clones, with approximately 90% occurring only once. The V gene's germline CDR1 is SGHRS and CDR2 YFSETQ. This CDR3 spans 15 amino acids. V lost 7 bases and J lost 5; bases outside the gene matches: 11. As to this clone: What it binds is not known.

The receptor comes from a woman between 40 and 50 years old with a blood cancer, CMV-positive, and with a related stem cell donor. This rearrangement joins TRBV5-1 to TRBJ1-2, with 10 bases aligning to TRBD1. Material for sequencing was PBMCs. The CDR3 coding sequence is TGCGCCAGCCACCCGGGACAGGGGCGGGGGTATGGCTACACCTTC. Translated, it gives CASHPGQGRGYGYTF.